The 17 T cell receptor beta chains below were found in one sample sequenced in a study of CD8 T cells in Susac syndrome. RNA amounts of about 0.5 to 1 ug underwent reverse transcription with random hexamers. TCRdb re-derived calls from the immunoSEQ multiplex PCR reads in MiXCR, one entry per CDR3 protein. The sample has 75,000 to 100,000 distinct CDR3 sequences; 85% to 95% are singletons. Sample: CD8+ T cells from PBMCs. The receptors shown here come from a human donor with Susac syndrome.

The gene calls are TRBV15 and TRBJ2-3; D possibly matches TRBD1 or TRBD2 (5 bases each). The V and J ends lost 0 bases and 3 bases respectively, with 10 bases between them. Germline CDR1 and CDR2: LNHNV and YYDKDF (reference sequence). The CDR3 is 15 amino acids. The CDR3 here is CATSRDRGLTDTQYF. CDR3 DNA: TGTGCCACCAGCAGAGATCGGGGCTTGACAGATACGCAGTATTTT.

CDR3 amino acids: CASSLDSPYEQYF. The CDR3 nucleotides read TGTGCCAGCAGCTTAGACAGCCCCTACGAGCAGTACTTC. The chain uses TRBV7-8 and TRBJ2-7; D is undetermined. The V and J ends lost 1 base and 2 bases respectively, with 6 bases between them. This CDR3 comprises 13 residues. From germline, CDR1 is SGHVS and CDR2 FQNEAQ.

This chain uses TRBV12-3 or TRBV12-4 with TRBJ2-2, with D hard to call. V shed 3 bases and J shed 0 bases, with 8 bases lying between them. The CDR3 spans 15 residues. CDR3 bases: TGTGCCAGCAGTTTTTGGGCAGCGAACACCGGGGAGCTGTTTTTT. This codes for CASSFWAANTGELFF.

This rearrangement joins TRBV2 to TRBJ2-7, with D perhaps matching TRBD1 or TRBD2 (5 bases each). CDR3 length: 12 amino acids. Looked up from germline, CDR1 is SNHLY and CDR2 is FYNNEI. The ends were cut back, 7 bases at V and 5 bases at J, with 12 bases in the middle. The CDR3 protein is CASTGTADEQYF. The CDR3 coding sequence is TGTGCCAGCACCGGGACGGCCGACGAGCAGTACTTC.

The V call is TRBV7-9, the J call TRBJ2-5; no reliable D call. Trimming cost V 1 base and J 4 bases, with 13 bases left between them. This CDR3 contains 15 residues. Per germline, CDR1 SEHNR and CDR2 FQNEAQ (reference sequence). In DNA, the CDR3 is TGTGCCAGCAGCTTAGAAGTCTGGTTAACAGAGACCCAGTACTTC. Residues: CASSLEVWLTETQYF.

V and J are TRBV20-1 and TRBJ2-7, with 7 bases lining up with TRBD2. This CDR3 comprises 15 residues. Germline assignment: CDR1 DFQATT and CDR2 SNEGSKA (reference sequence). J lost 4 bases, V lost 0 bases, and 9 bases had no gene match. In DNA form, the CDR3 reads TGCAGTGCTAGAGATGGGTGGGAGGGCCGGTACGAGCAGTACTTC. Translating gives CSARDGWEGRYEQYF.

The rearrangement uses TRBV29-1 and TRBJ2-1, with 8 positions matching TRBD2. Germline V lookup: CDR1 SQVTM, CDR2 ANQGSEA. V lost 4 bases, J lost 14 bases, and 28 bases stayed unmatched. This CDR3 has 18 residues. The CDR3 spells CSVAAERENLAPTGSEFF. The CDR3 DNA is TGCAGCGTTGCCGCCGAGCGGGAGAATTTGGCCCCAACCGGGTCAGAGTTCTTC.

Regarding this clonotype: A read error may account for a junction end that differs from germline. The chain is built from TRBV4-1 and TRBJ2-5; perhaps TRBD2 as D (6 bases). This CDR3 contains 11 residues. Germline V gene lookup returns CDR1 MGHRA and CDR2 YSYEKL. As DNA, the CDR3 is TGCGCCACCAGCGGAGGGGAGGCCCAGTACTTC. Protein sequence: CATSGGEAQYF.

The gene calls are TRBV27 and TRBJ1-1; D remains unclear. The CDR3 has 13 residues. Trimming stripped 6 bases from V and 2 bases from J, with 10 bases between. Germline V lookup: CDR1 MNHEY, CDR2 SMNVEV (reference sequence). CDR3 bases: TGTGCCAGCAGCCCGGGCCCTAACACTGAAGCTTTCTTT. This encodes CASSPGPNTEAFF.

This chain connects TRBV20-1 to TRBJ2-3; a possible D gene is TRBD1 (5 bases). CDR3 length equals 14 residues. Germline-derived CDR1 and CDR2 are DFQATT and SNEGSKA (reference sequence). The CDR3 nucleotides are TGCAAACCCCTGGAACAGGTGTTGACAGATACGCAGTATTTT. Amino acid sequence: CKPLEQVLTDTQYF.

This sequence joins TRBV3-1 and TRBJ2-7; D is ambiguous. The germline CDR1 and CDR2 sequences are LGHDT and YNNKEL (reference sequence). Trimming took 5 bases from V and 2 from J, leaving 13 bases between them. This CDR3 contains 14 residues. The CDR3 DNA follows: TGTGCCAGCAGCGAAGCTGCTGGGGCCTACGAGCAGTACTTC. The encoded protein is CASSEAAGAYEQYF.

The gene calls are TRBV30 and TRBJ1-4; TRBD1 is a possible D gene (5 bases). CDR1 and CDR2 from the germline V gene are GTSNPN and SVGIG (reference sequence). V lost 0 bases, J lost 10 bases, and 18 bases lay in between. CDR3 size: 15 residues. The CDR3 loop reads CAWSVRDRVGPKLFF. CDR3 nucleotide sequence: TGTGCCTGGAGTGTACGGGACCGGGTTGGTCCAAAACTGTTTTTT.

The V and J genes are TRBV29-1 and TRBJ1-5; tentative D call: TRBD1 (5 bases). Germline lookup yields CDR1 SQVTM and CDR2 ANQGSEA. This CDR3 has 13 residues. Trimming took off 4 bases at V and 4 bases at J, with 11 bases between the two ends. The CDR3 is CSVGTGYNQPQHF. The CDR3 DNA sequence: TGCAGCGTTGGTACAGGCTATAATCAGCCCCAGCATTTT.

J is TRBJ2-7 and V is TRBV19, with 8 bases fitting TRBD1. The CDR3 loop spans 16 amino acids. Per the germline V gene, CDR1 is LNHDA and CDR2 is SQIVND (reference sequence). Unmatched junction bases numbered 14, after V lost 4 bases and J lost 6 bases. CDR3 nucleotides: TGTGCCAGTAGTACCCCGGACAGGGAAGGTTGGCGCGAGCAGTACTTC. Its protein product is CASSTPDREGWREQYF.

The V call is TRBV10-3, the J call TRBJ1-5; 8 bases fit TRBD1. This CDR3 is 12 amino acids long. Per the germline V gene, CDR1 is ENHRY and CDR2 is SYGVKD. Trimming cost V 10 bases and J 5 bases; bases outside gene matches: 4. CDR3 loop: CATGQGDQPQHF. CDR3 bases: TGTGCCACCGGACAGGGTGATCAGCCCCAGCATTTT.

J is TRBJ1-2 and V is TRBV30; D is possibly TRBD1 (6 bases). Trimming shortened V by 0 bases and J by 4 bases, and 9 bases separated the two germline ends. This CDR3 is 13 amino acids long. CDR1 and CDR2 from the germline V gene are GTSNPN and SVGIG (reference sequence). The chain's CDR3 is CAWSVGGAYGYTF. DNA for the CDR3: TGTGCCTGGAGTGTAGGGGGTGCCTATGGCTACACCTTC.

The gene calls are TRBV27 and TRBJ2-3, with D uncertain. The CDR3 consists of 14 residues. V lost 3 bases and J 0 bases, leaving 7 bases between the germline ends. Looked up from germline, CDR1 is MNHEY and CDR2 is SMNVEV (reference sequence). The CDR3 is CASSFGGSTDTQYF. CDR3 bases: TGTGCCAGCAGTTTCGGCGGTAGCACAGATACGCAGTATTTT.